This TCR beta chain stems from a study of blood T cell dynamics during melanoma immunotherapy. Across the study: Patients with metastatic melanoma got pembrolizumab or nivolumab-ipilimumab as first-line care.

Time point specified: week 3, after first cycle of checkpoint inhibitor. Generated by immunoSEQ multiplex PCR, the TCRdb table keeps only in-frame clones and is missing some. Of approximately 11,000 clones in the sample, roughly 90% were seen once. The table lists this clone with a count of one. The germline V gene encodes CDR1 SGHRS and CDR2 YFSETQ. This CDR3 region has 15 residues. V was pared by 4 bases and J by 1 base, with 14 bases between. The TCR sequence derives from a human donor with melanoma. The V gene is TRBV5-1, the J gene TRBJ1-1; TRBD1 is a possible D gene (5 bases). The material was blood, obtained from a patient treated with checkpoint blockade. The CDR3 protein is CASSAVGGTNTEAFF. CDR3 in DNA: TGCGCCAGCAGCGCGGTTGGGGGGACGAACACTGAAGCTTTCTTT.